This T cell receptor (beta chain) was sequenced during a study of T cell changes during pregnancy in multiple sclerosis. Here immunoSEQ multiplex PCR was the method, and the copy in TCRdb shows in-frame clones only, minus some. The data contain about 59,000 clones, approximately 87% of them singletons. Germline CDR1 and CDR2: ENHRY and SYGVKD. V lost 5 bases to trimming and J lost 4 bases; unmatched junction nucleotides: 8. This CDR3 is built from 15 residues. The chain combines TRBV10-3 with TRBJ1-1; TRBD1 matches at 9 bases. Input material: peripheral blood from another person, used as feeder cells. The source of this sequence is a human donor whose cells served as feeder cells for cultures in a pregnancy study. Here the CDR3 reads CAISPGTGKGTEAFF. CDR3 DNA sequence: TGTGCCATCAGTCCCGGGACAGGGAAGGGCACTGAAGCTTTCTTT.